This T cell receptor beta chain was documented in a study of blood T cell repertoires in COVID-19. Repertoires were generated with immunoSEQ multiplex PCR, while TCRdb's copy carries only in-frame clones and drops some. The sample yields around 72,000 clones, 70% to 90% seen once. V was clipped by 4 bases and J by 0 bases, with 12 bases between them. The CDR3 is 15 residues long. The germline CDR1 and CDR2 sequences are ENHRY and SYGVKD. Sample: peripheral blood. V gene TRBV10-3 combines with J gene TRBJ1-1, with D possibly TRBD1 on 6 matching bases. The receptor was isolated from a woman of 80 years or more with acute or convalescent COVID-19. DNA of the CDR3: TGTGCCATCAGTGGAGGACAGATGTTGAACACTGAAGCTTTCTTT. Its protein is CAISGGQMLNTEAFF.